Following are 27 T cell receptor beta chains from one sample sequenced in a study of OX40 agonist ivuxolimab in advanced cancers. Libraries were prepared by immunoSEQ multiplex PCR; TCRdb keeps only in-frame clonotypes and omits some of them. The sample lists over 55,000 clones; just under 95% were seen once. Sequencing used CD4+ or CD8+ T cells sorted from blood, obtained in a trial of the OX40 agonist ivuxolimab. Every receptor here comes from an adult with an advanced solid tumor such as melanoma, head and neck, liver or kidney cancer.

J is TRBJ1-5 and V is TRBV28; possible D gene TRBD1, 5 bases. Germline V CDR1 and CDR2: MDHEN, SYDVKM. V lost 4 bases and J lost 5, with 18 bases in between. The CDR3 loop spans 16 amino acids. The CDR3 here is CASSSPRAGRDQPQHF. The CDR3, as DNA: TGTGCCAGCAGTTCGCCCCGGGCAGGGCGTGATCAGCCCCAGCATTTT.

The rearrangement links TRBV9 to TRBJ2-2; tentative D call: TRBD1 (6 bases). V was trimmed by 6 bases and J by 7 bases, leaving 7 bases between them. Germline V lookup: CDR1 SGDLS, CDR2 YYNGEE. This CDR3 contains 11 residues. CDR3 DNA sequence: TGTGCCAGCAAAGGGGGCGGGGAGCTGTTTTTT. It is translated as CASKGGGELFF.

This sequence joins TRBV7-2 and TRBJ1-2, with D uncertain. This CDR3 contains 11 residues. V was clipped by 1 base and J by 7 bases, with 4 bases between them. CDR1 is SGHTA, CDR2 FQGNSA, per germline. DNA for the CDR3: TGTGCCAGCAGCTTAGGGCTTGGCTACACCTTC. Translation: CASSLGLGYTF.

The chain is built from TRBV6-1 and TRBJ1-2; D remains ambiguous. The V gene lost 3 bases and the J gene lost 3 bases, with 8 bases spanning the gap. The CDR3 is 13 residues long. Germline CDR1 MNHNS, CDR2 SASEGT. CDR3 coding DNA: TGTGCCAGCAGTGACTGGGTGGACTATGGCTACACCTTC. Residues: CASSDWVDYGYTF.

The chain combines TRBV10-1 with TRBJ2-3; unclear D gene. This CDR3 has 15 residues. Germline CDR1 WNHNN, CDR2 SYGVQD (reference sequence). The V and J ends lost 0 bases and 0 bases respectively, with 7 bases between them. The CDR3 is CASSESQRSTDTQYF. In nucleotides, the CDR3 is TGCGCCAGCAGTGAGTCCCAACGGAGCACAGATACGCAGTATTTT.

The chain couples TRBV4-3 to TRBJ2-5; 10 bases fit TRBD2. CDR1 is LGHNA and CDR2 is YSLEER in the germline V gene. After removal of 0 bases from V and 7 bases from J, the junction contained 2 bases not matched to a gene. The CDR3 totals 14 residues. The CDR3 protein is CASSQDGTSATQYF. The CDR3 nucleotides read TGCGCCAGCAGCCAAGACGGGACTAGCGCGACCCAGTACTTC.

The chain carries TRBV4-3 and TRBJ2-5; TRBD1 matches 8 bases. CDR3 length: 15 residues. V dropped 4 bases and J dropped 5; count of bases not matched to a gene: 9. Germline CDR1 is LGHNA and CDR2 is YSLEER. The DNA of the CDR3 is TGCGCCAGCAGCCTAAGTCAGGGGGCGAGGGAGACCCAGTACTTC. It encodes CASSLSQGARETQYF.

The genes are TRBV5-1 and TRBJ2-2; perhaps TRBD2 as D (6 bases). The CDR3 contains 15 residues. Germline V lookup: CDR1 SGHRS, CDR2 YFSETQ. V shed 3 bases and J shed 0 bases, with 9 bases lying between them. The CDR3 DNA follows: TGCGCCAGCAGCTCACAGCGGGCGAACACCGGGGAGCTGTTTTTT. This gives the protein CASSSQRANTGELFF.

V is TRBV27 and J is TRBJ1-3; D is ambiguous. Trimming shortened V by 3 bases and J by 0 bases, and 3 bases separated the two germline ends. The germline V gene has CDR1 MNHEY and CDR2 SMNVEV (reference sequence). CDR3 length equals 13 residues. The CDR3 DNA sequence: TGTGCCAGCAGTTTGGCCTCTGGAAACACCATATATTTT. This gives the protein CASSLASGNTIYF.

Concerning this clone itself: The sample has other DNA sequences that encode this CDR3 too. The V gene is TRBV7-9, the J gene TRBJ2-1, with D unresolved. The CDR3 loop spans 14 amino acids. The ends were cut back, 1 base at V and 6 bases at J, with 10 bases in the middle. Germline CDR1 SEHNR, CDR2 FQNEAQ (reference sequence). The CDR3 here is CASSLDVGRNEQFF. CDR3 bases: TGTGCCAGCAGCTTAGATGTCGGGCGCAATGAGCAGTTCTTC. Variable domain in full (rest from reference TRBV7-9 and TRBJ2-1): DTGVSQNPRHKITKRGQNVTFRCDPISEHNRLYWYRQTLGQGPEFLTYFQNEAQLEKSRLLSDRFSAERPKGSFSTLEIQRTEQGDSAMYLCASSLDVGRNEQFFGPGTRLTVL.

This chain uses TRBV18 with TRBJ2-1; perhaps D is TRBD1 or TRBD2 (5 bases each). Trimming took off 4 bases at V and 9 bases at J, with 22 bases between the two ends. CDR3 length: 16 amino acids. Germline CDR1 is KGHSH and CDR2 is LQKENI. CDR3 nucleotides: TGTGCCAGCTCACTAACGGACGGGATAGGGGATAGTGAGCAGTTCTTC. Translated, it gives CASSLTDGIGDSEQFF.

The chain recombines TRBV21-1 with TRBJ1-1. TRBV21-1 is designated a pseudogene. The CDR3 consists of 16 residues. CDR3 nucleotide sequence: TGTGCCAGCAGCAAAGCGCGGGGGAGGAGGGACACTGAAGCTTTCTTT. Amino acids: CASSKARGRRDTEAFF.

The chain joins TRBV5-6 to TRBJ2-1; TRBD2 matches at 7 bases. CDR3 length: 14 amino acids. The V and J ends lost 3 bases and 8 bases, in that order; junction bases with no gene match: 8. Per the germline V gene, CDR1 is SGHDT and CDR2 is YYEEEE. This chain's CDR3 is CASSWVTSADEQFF. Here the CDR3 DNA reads TGTGCCAGCAGCTGGGTAACTAGCGCGGATGAGCAGTTCTTC.

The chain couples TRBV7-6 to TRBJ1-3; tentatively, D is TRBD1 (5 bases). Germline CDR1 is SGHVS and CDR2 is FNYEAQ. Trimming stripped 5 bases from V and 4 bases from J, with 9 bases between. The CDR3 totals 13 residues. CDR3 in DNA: TGTGCCAGCAGCCTGGGGGGAGGAAACACCATATATTTT. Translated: CASSLGGGNTIYF.

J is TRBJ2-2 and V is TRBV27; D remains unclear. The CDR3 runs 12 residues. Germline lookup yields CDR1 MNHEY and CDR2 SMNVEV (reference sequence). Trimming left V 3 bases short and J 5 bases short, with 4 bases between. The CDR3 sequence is CASSFVTGELFF. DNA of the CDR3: TGTGCCAGCAGTTTTGTTACCGGGGAGCTGTTTTTT.

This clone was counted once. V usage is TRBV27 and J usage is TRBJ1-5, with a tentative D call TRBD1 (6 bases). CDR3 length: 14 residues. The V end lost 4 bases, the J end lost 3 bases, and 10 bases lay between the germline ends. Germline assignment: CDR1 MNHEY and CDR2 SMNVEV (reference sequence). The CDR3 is CASSSQGTNQPQHF. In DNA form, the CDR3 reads TGTGCCAGCAGTTCACAGGGTACCAATCAGCCCCAGCATTTT.

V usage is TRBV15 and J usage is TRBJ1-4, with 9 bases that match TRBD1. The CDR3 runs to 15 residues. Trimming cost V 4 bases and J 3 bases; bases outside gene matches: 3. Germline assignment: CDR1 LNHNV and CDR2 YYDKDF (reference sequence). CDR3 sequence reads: CATSIHRGPNEKLFF. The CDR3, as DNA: TGTGCCACCAGCATCCACAGGGGGCCTAATGAAAAACTGTTTTTT.

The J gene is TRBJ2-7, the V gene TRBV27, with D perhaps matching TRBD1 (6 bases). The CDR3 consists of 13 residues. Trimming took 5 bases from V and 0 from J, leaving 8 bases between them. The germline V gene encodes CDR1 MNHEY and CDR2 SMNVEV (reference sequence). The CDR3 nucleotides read TGTGCCAGCAGTGCAGGGGTCTCCTACGAGCAGTACTTC. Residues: CASSAGVSYEQYF.

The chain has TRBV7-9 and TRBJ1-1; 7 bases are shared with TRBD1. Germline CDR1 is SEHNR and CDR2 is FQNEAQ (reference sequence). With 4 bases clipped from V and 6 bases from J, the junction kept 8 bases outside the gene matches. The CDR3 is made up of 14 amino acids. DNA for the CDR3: TGTGCCAGCAGCTCCCCACAGGGGTCCTCTGAAGCTTTCTTT. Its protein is CASSSPQGSSEAFF.

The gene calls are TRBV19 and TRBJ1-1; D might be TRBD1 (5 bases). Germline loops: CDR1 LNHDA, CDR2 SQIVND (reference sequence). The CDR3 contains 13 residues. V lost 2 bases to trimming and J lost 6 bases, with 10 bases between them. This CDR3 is CASSIKGPAEAFF. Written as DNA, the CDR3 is TGTGCCAGTAGTATAAAGGGGCCCGCTGAAGCTTTCTTT.

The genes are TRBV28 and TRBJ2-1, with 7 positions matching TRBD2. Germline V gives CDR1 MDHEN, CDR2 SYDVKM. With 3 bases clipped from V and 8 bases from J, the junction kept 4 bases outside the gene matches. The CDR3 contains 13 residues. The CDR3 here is CASSFRAGDEQFF. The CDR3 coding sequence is TGTGCCAGCAGTTTCAGGGCGGGGGATGAGCAGTTCTTC.

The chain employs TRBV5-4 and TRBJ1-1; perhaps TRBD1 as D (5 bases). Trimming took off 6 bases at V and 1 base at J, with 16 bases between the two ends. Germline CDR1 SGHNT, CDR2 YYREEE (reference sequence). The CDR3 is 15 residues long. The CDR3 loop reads CASTELTEGNTEAFF. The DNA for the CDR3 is TGTGCCAGCACCGAATTGACAGAAGGGAACACTGAAGCTTTCTTT.

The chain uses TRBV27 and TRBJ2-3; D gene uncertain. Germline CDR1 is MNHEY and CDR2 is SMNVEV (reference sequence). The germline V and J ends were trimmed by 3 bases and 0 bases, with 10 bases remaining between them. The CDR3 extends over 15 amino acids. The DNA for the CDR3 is TGTGCCAGCAGTTTGCGAGACGAGAGCACAGATACGCAGTATTTT. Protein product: CASSLRDESTDTQYF.

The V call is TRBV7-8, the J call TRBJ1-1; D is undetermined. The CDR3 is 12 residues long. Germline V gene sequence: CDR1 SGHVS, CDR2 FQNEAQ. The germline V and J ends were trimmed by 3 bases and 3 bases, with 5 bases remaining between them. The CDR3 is CASSFSDTEAFF. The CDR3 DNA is TGTGCCAGCAGCTTTTCGGACACTGAAGCTTTCTTT.

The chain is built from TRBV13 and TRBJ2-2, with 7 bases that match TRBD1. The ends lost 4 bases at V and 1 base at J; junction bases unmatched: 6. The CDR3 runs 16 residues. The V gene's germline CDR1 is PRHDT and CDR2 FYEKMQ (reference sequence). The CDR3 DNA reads TGTGCCAGCAGCTATACAGGGGACATGAACACCGGGGAGCTGTTTTTT. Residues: CASSYTGDMNTGELFF.

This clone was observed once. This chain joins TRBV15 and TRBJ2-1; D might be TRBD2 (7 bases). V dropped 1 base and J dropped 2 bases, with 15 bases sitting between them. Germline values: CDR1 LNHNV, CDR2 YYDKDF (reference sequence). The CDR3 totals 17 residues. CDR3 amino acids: CATSRGGPGGPYNEQFF. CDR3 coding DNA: TGTGCCACCAGCAGAGGGGGTCCCGGGGGGCCCTACAATGAGCAGTTCTTC. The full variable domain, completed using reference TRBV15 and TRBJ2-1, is DAMVIQNPRYQVTQFGKPVTLSCSQTLNHNVMYWYQQKSSQAPKLLFHYYDKDFNNEADTPDNFQSRRPNTSFCFLDIRSPGLGDTAMYLCATSRGGPGGPYNEQFFGPGTRLTVL.

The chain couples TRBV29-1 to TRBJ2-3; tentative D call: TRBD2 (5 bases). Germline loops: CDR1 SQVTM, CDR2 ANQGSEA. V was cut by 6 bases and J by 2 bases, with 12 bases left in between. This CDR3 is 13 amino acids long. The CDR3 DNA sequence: TGCAGCGTGCCCGGGGTGAACACAGATACGCAGTATTTT. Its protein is CSVPGVNTDTQYF.